This TCR beta chain is from a study of T cells in Graves' hyperthyroidism and ophthalmopathy. Germline values: CDR1 DFQATT, CDR2 SNEGSKA (reference sequence). Losses at the gene ends were 5 bases for V and 4 bases for J; bases not matched to a gene: 3. The CDR3 sequence is 12 residues long. There were TCR beta CDR3 regions amplified from RNA transcripts. First-round RT-PCR targeting the TCR CDR3 was performed with the HTBI primer set. Each CDR3 protein gets one entry after TCRdb re-called the multiplex PCR reads with MiXCR. The sample yields about 350,000 distinct CDR3 sequences, 15% to 20% seen once.

The sample consisted of blood. This chain uses TRBV20-1 with TRBJ2-5; 8 bases match TRBD2. The sequence came from a young woman with Graves' hyperthyroidism that later progressed to Graves' ophthalmopathy. CDR3: CSAPGGRETQYF. The DNA of the CDR3 is TGCAGTGCTCCGGGGGGGCGAGAGACCCAGTACTTC.